Listed below are T cell receptor beta chains from one sample, sequenced in a study of T cells in Graves' hyperthyroidism and ophthalmopathy. TCRdb fed the multiplex PCR reads into MiXCR, producing one record per CDR3 protein. Here the sample spans around 250,000 distinct CDR3 sequences, about 14% being singletons. Sample: blood. The receptors shown here come from a woman in her thirties or forties with Graves' hyperthyroidism that later progressed to Graves' ophthalmopathy. Both conserved end residues are part of each CDR3. The D gene is left open where the match is weak. Some rows mark clone size as missing; the rest say once, few, many or name a class of expanded clone.

>TRBV27|-|many|TRBJ2-1
TGTGCCAGCAGTACCGGGAGCCGCTACAATGAGCAGTTCTTC
CASSTGSRYNEQFF
>TRBV12-3/TRBV12-4|-|many|TRBJ2-1
TGTGCCAGCAGTTTAGCGATGGCAGTGAGTGAGCAGTTCTTC
CASSLAMAVSEQFF
>TRBV2|-|many|TRBJ1-5
TGTGCCAGCAGCCGAAGTGGGGGGCCCAATCAGCCCCAGCATTTT
CASSRSGGPNQPQHF
>TRBV19|TRBD1|-|TRBJ2-4
TGTGCCAGTACCATAACTCCGGGACAGGGGAACATTCAGTACTTC
CASTITPGQGNIQYF
>TRBV27|TRBD2|many|TRBJ2-2
TGTGCCAGCAGTTTCCTCTATAGCGGGAGGGCGAACACCGGGGAGCTGTTTTTT
CASSFLYSGRANTGELFF
>TRBV28|-|many|TRBJ2-6
TGTGCCAGCAGGCTGGGTGGAGCTGGGGCCAACGTCCTGACTTTC
CASRLGGAGANVLTF
>TRBV5-6|TRBD2|-|TRBJ2-2
TGTGCCAGCAGCAGAAATAGCGGGAATGTTGCCGGGGAGCTGTTTTTT
CASSRNSGNVAGELFF
>TRBV20-1|TRBD2|few|TRBJ2-7
TGCAGTGCTAGAATACCTCCGGGACTAGCTCCCGAGCAGTACTTC
CSARIPPGLAPEQYF
>TRBV27|-|many|TRBJ2-1
TGTGCCAGCAGCCTGACATGGGGTGAGCAGTTCTTC
CASSLTWGEQFF
>TRBV19|-|many|TRBJ2-5
TGTGCCAGTAGTATAGGAGCATTGTGGAAGACCCAGTACTTC
CASSIGALWKTQYF
>TRBV9|TRBD2|many|TRBJ2-1
TGTGCCAGCAGCGAACTAGCGATCTCCTACAATGAGCAGTTCTTC
CASSELAISYNEQFF
>TRBV6-2/TRBV6-3|-|few|TRBJ1-3
TGTGCCAGCAGTTACTCTATAGTCAGCTCTGGAAACACCATATATTTT
CASSYSIVSSGNTIYF
>TRBV20-1|TRBD2|-|TRBJ2-2
TGCAGTGCTAGAGCGGGCGGGGGGTCCCACGGGGAGCTGTTTTTT
CSARAGGGSHGELFF
>TRBV28|TRBD2|many|TRBJ2-7
TGTGCCAGCAGTTTCAGTTGGTTGGGGGAGGGCTCCTACGAGCAGTACTTC
CASSFSWLGEGSYEQYF
>TRBV7-9|TRBD1|-|TRBJ1-4
TGTGCCAGCAGCCATTGGGAGACAGGGGGAGAAAAACTGTTTTTT
CASSHWETGGEKLFF
>TRBV7-8|-|many|TRBJ2-2
TGTGCCAGCAGCTCACTACGGGGGAACACCGGGGAGCTGTTTTTT
CASSSLRGNTGELFF
>TRBV28|TRBD2|many|TRBJ2-7
TGTGCCAGCAGTCCGACCGAAGCGGGGGGACTAGGAGAGCAGTACTTC
CASSPTEAGGLGEQYF
>TRBV2|-|many|TRBJ2-1
TGTGCCAGCAGTGAAGCGCTTCGGGGTGAGCAGTTCTTC
CASSEALRGEQFF
>TRBV18|TRBD2|many|TRBJ2-7
TGTGCCAGCTCATCGTCGGGACTACGCTACGAGCAGTACTTC
CASSSSGLRYEQYF
>TRBV11-2|TRBD1|many|TRBJ2-3
TGTGCCAGCAGCCCAGGACAGGGCATCACAGATACGCAGTATTTT
CASSPGQGITDTQYF
>TRBV4-1|TRBD2|many|TRBJ2-2
TGCGCCAGCCGGGAGGCGAAAGGGACCGGGGAGCTGTTTTTT
CASREAKGTGELFF
>TRBV9|-|-|TRBJ2-2
TGTGCCAGCAGGGGGTCTTCGGGGATGAGTCCGGGCAAGCTGTTTTTT
CASRGSSGMSPGKLFF